Each of the 32 T cell receptor beta chains below was sequenced from the same sample in a study of cytomegalovirus exposure and HLA in healthy donors. This PCR relied on a set of 60 Vbeta primers and 13 Jbeta primers. The protocol was immunoSEQ multiplex PCR, while the TCRdb copy is restricted to in-frame clones and leaves out a portion. The sample shows some 180,000 clones, about 9% of them seen only once. Sequenced material: PBMCs. Receptors were obtained from a woman aged 30 to 39 in good health and CMV-seropositive.

A few counts support this clone. The rearrangement joins TRBV7-9 to TRBJ1-2; 7 bases align to TRBD1. J gave up 8 bases and V 3 bases, and 6 bases lay outside the gene matches. The CDR3 runs to 13 residues. Germline V lookup: CDR1 SEHNR, CDR2 FQNEAQ (reference sequence). As DNA, the CDR3 is TGTGCCAGCAGCTTCCTTCAGGGGGGCGGCTACACCTTC. It codes for CASSFLQGGGYTF.

This clone showed up just a few times. The chain uses TRBV14 and TRBJ2-5; 8 bases align to TRBD1. V lost 4 bases and J lost 1; bases outside the gene matches: 5. The CDR3 totals 15 residues. Germline V gene data show CDR1 as SGHDN and CDR2 as FVKESK. The CDR3, as DNA: TGTGCCAGCAGCCCGGTAACAGGGGGCCAAGAGACCCAGTACTTC. It yields the protein CASSPVTGGQETQYF.

This clone has a handful of counts. The V call is TRBV5-6, the J call TRBJ1-5; no firm D call. Trimming took 1 base from V and 3 from J, leaving 14 bases between them. Per the germline V gene, CDR1 is SGHDT and CDR2 is YYEEEE. The CDR3 has 16 amino acids. The CDR3 spells CASSLTEAAPNQPQHF. DNA for the CDR3: TGTGCCAGCAGCTTGACCGAGGCGGCACCCAATCAGCCCCAGCATTTT.

The CDR3 sequence is CASSMGHRNNQPQHF. In nucleotides, the CDR3 is TGTGCCAGTAGTATGGGACATAGAAACAATCAGCCCCAGCATTTT. This chain connects TRBV19 to TRBJ1-5, with a possible D match to TRBD1 (6 bases). V was clipped by 3 bases and J by 3 bases, with 12 bases between them. Germline-derived CDR1 and CDR2 are LNHDA and SQIVND (reference sequence). The CDR3 spans 15 residues.

This clone was counted only a few times. The V gene is TRBV7-8, the J gene TRBJ2-7; a possible D gene is TRBD2 (5 bases). CDR3 length equals 15 residues. Germline loops: CDR1 SGHVS, CDR2 FQNEAQ. Deletions cut 2 bases from V and 9 bases from J, with 20 bases between. The CDR3 nucleotides read TGTGCCAGCAGCTTACAAGGGAGAACCCCCGGAGGGCAGTACTTC. Translating it yields CASSLQGRTPGGQYF.

Here the CDR3 reads CASSQAIRGDEQYF. CDR3 bases: TGCGCCAGCAGCCAAGCCATTCGCGGGGACGAGCAGTACTTC. The gene calls are TRBV4-1 and TRBJ2-7; TRBD2 might be the D (6 bases). Germline loops: CDR1 MGHRA, CDR2 YSYEKL. Trimming cost V 1 base and J 5 bases, with 12 bases left between them. The CDR3 has 14 residues.

In DNA, the CDR3 is TGTGCCAGCAGTCCCGGGACAGCCTATAATGAAAAACTGTTTTTT. As protein: CASSPGTAYNEKLFF. V gene TRBV6-5 combines with J gene TRBJ1-4; 7 bases map to TRBD1. CDR1 and CDR2 (germline): MNHEY, SVGAGI. The CDR3 is made up of 15 amino acids. With 5 bases clipped from V and 4 bases from J, the junction kept 7 bases outside the gene matches.

The chain employs TRBV7-9 and TRBJ2-5; D may be TRBD1 (6 bases). Per the germline V gene, CDR1 is SEHNR and CDR2 is FQNEAQ (reference sequence). Trimming left V 2 bases short and J 7 bases short, with 14 bases between. CDR3 length: 14 residues. DNA of the CDR3: TGTGCCAGCAGCTTAAAAGGGGGTATAGGGACCCAGTACTTC. Amino acids: CASSLKGGIGTQYF.

This clone was detected only a few times. The rearrangement uses TRBV9 and TRBJ2-4; 10 nucleotides agree with TRBD1. Per the germline V gene, CDR1 is SGDLS and CDR2 is YYNGEE. This CDR3 is 14 amino acids long. V trimming: 3 bases; J trimming: 6 bases; junction bases outside the gene matches: 3. Here the CDR3 reads CASSERQGANIQYF. DNA for the CDR3: TGTGCCAGCAGCGAACGACAGGGGGCAAACATTCAGTACTTC.

This clone was observed a handful of times. The rearrangement uses TRBV10-1 and TRBJ2-1; 13 bases match TRBD2. The J segment lost 4 bases and the V segment lost 8 bases, leaving 11 bases of the junction unmatched. This CDR3 region has 17 residues. Per the germline V gene, CDR1 is WNHNN and CDR2 is SYGVQD (reference sequence). The CDR3 DNA is TGCGCCAGCCGAAAGGGACTAGCGGGATCGGGGTACAATGAGCAGTTCTTC. The encoded protein is CASRKGLAGSGYNEQFF.

The table lists this clone with a few counts. The V call is TRBV6-5, the J call TRBJ1-2; TRBD1 matches at 10 bases. Trimming removed 6 bases from V and 6 bases from J; junction bases left unmatched: 10. This CDR3 is 15 amino acids long. Germline lookup yields CDR1 MNHEY and CDR2 SVGAGI. The CDR3 is CASREPGTGVNGYTF. In DNA form, the CDR3 reads TGTGCCAGCAGGGAGCCCGGGACAGGGGTTAATGGCTACACCTTC.

For this clone: The junction differs from germline at one of its ends, possibly a read error. The V call is TRBV5-1, the J call TRBJ2-7, with 11 bases identical to TRBD1. Germline CDR1 is SGHRS and CDR2 is YFSETQ. The CDR3 sequence is 12 residues long. CDR3 protein: CASSPDRGRLSF. DNA of the CDR3: TGCGCCAGCAGCCCGGACAGGGGGCGACTGAGCTTC.

CDR3 amino acids: CASRLQGATGELFF. CDR3 in DNA: TGTGCCAGCAGGCTACAGGGGGCTACCGGGGAGCTGTTTTTT. V is TRBV6-5 and J is TRBJ2-2, with 9 bases matching TRBD1. Germline lookup yields CDR1 MNHEY and CDR2 SVGAGI. The CDR3 runs to 14 residues. Trimming cost V 6 bases and J 5 bases; bases outside gene matches: 4.

The chain couples TRBV6-1 to TRBJ1-1, with TRBD1 identical over 9 bases. Germline CDR1 and CDR2: MNHNS and SASEGT. CDR3 length equals 15 residues. Trimming cost V 4 bases and J 3 bases; bases outside gene matches: 6. CDR3 DNA: TGTGCCAGCAGTGGGGAGGACAGGGGTTACACTGAAGCTTTCTTT. It yields the protein CASSGEDRGYTEAFF.

This clone is a singleton in its sample. The chain couples TRBV7-9 to TRBJ2-1; maybe TRBD1 (6 bases). The length of the CDR3 is 17 residues. The germline V gene has CDR1 SEHNR and CDR2 FQNEAQ (reference sequence). V lost 1 base, J lost 5 bases, and 18 bases lay in between. This chain's CDR3 is CASSLDVRGVGHNEQFF. The CDR3 coding sequence is TGTGCCAGCAGCTTAGATGTCAGGGGTGTTGGTCACAATGAGCAGTTCTTC.

This clone was seen a handful of times. The chain employs TRBV7-9 and TRBJ2-7, with 9 nucleotides matching TRBD2. From germline, CDR1 is SEHNR and CDR2 FQNEAQ (reference sequence). The CDR3 runs 14 residues. The trim removed 5 bases at V and 6 bases at J, leaving 8 bases unmatched. Here the CDR3 reads CASSPGGGRAEQYF. Written as DNA, the CDR3 is TGTGCCAGCAGCCCGGGTGGCGGGAGGGCCGAGCAGTACTTC.

This clone has a handful of counts. The CDR3 bases are TGTGCCAGCATCTTAGGAGGGCCGGCAGATACGCAGTATTTT. Translation: CASILGGPADTQYF. This chain links TRBV6-1 with TRBJ2-3; D possibly corresponds to TRBD2 (6 bases). The V and J ends lost 7 bases and 4 bases respectively, with 15 bases between them. The CDR3 is 14 residues long. The germline V gene has CDR1 MNHNS and CDR2 SASEGT.

A single count supports this clone. The chain is built from TRBV7-6 and TRBJ2-1; a weak D match, TRBD2 (6 bases). The V end lost 5 bases, the J end lost 9 bases, and 14 bases lay between the germline ends. The CDR3 consists of 13 residues. The germline CDR1 and CDR2 sequences are SGHVS and FNYEAQ. The CDR3 is CASSDRRALEQFF. In nucleotides, the CDR3 is TGTGCCAGCAGCGACCGGAGGGCCCTTGAGCAGTTCTTC.

The V call is TRBV29-1, the J call TRBJ2-1; 10 nucleotides match TRBD1. Per germline, CDR1 SQVTM and CDR2 ANQGSEA. J was trimmed by 4 bases and V by 4 bases; bases with no gene match: 4. The CDR3 sequence is 14 residues long. The CDR3 sequence is CSVVAGQGYNEQFF. The CDR3 nucleotides read TGCAGCGTTGTGGCGGGACAGGGGTACAATGAGCAGTTCTTC.

The chain uses TRBV19 and TRBJ2-6, with D possibly being TRBD1 (7 bases). V lost 6 bases and J 0 bases, leaving 21 bases between the germline ends. The CDR3 is made up of 19 amino acids. In germline, CDR1 is LNHDA, CDR2 SQIVND (reference sequence). CDR3 in amino acids: CASSDGGPGGSSGANVLTF. The CDR3 coding sequence is TGTGCCAGTAGCGATGGAGGGCCAGGGGGGAGCTCTGGGGCCAACGTCCTGACTTTC. Complete variable domain (other parts from reference TRBV19 and TRBJ2-6): DGGITQSPKYLFRKEGQNVTLSCEQNLNHDAMYWYRQDPGQGLRLIYYSQIVNDFQKGDIAEGYSVSREKKESFPLTVTSAQKNPTAFYLCASSDGGPGGSSGANVLTFGAGSRLTVL.

The chain couples TRBV10-1 to TRBJ2-7; tentative D call: TRBD1 (6 bases). CDR1 and CDR2 from the germline V gene are WNHNN and SYGVQD (reference sequence). The CDR3 is made up of 14 amino acids. V was shortened by 8 bases and J by 2 bases, with 16 bases between the two germline ends. Here the CDR3 DNA reads TGCGCCAGCGCCAGGACAGATCCTCCCTACGAGCAGTACTTC. This gives the protein CASARTDPPYEQYF.

The genes are TRBV10-3 and TRBJ1-2; a possible D gene is TRBD1 (5 bases). The germline gives CDR1 ENHRY, CDR2 SYGVKD. This CDR3 is 15 amino acids long. The V end lost 8 bases, the J end lost 0 bases, and 16 bases lay between the germline ends. This CDR3 is CAIWAGRDPNYGYTF. In nucleotides, the CDR3 is TGTGCCATCTGGGCAGGGAGGGACCCTAACTATGGCTACACCTTC.

The gene calls are TRBV5-1 and TRBJ1-2; weak D call: TRBD1 (5 bases). Deletions cut 0 bases from V and 8 bases from J, with 17 bases between. The CDR3 has 15 amino acids. The V gene's germline CDR1 is SGHRS and CDR2 YFSETQ. The CDR3 sequence is CASSLAGLQTYGYTF. CDR3 coding DNA: TGCGCCAGCAGCTTGGCGGGACTGCAAACTTACGGCTACACCTTC.

V gene TRBV9 combines with J gene TRBJ2-1; 12 nucleotides match TRBD2. Germline loops: CDR1 SGDLS, CDR2 YYNGEE. The V segment lost 4 bases and the J segment 6 bases; nucleotides outside the gene matches: 8. CDR3 length: 16 amino acids. CDR3 in DNA: TGTGCCAGCAGCAGGAAGACTAGCGGGAGTTCCAATGAGCAGTTCTTC. Translation gives CASSRKTSGSSNEQFF.

This clone was detected a few times. The V and J genes are TRBV9 and TRBJ2-2; no clear D gene. The CDR3 is made up of 13 amino acids. V lost 0 bases and J 5 bases, leaving 5 bases between the germline ends. The germline CDR1 and CDR2 sequences are SGDLS and YYNGEE. In nucleotides, the CDR3 is TGTGCCAGCAGCGTAGGTCTGACCGGGGAGCTGTTTTTT. Translated, it gives CASSVGLTGELFF.

The chain uses TRBV7-9 and TRBJ2-2; TRBD1 matches 7 bases. V lost 4 bases and J lost 2; bases outside the gene matches: 13. Per the germline V gene, CDR1 is SEHNR and CDR2 is FQNEAQ (reference sequence). This CDR3 spans 18 amino acids. CDR3 DNA sequence: TGTGCCAGCAGCTGGCCCCGACAGGGTCAGCGAAACACCGGGGAGCTGTTTTTT. Translated: CASSWPRQGQRNTGELFF.

On this clone itself: This same CDR3 is encoded by further DNA sequences in the sample. The chain employs TRBV6-1 and TRBJ1-4; D not resolved. V was clipped by 2 bases and J by 6 bases, with 10 bases between them. Germline CDR1 is MNHNS and CDR2 is SASEGT. The CDR3 contains 14 residues. The CDR3 bases are TGTGCCAGCAGTGAACGGGGAAGGGATGAAAAACTGTTTTTT. It codes for CASSERGRDEKLFF.

This sequence joins TRBV5-1 and TRBJ1-3, with TRBD1 as a possible D gene (5 bases). The CDR3 spans 16 residues. The germline CDR1 and CDR2 sequences are SGHRS and YFSETQ. The ends were cut back, 0 bases at V and 0 bases at J, with 10 bases in the middle. CDR3 in DNA: TGCGCCAGCAGCTTGGGACAGTCCCACTCTGGAAACACCATATATTTT. Its protein is CASSLGQSHSGNTIYF.

Only a few counts were recorded for this clone. The genes are TRBV30 and TRBJ1-3; D is perhaps TRBD1 (5 bases). The ends were cut back, 2 bases at V and 5 bases at J, with 16 bases in the middle. CDR3 length equals 15 residues. The germline V gene encodes CDR1 GTSNPN and CDR2 SVGIG (reference sequence). CDR3 loop: CAWSRGRDGRNTIYF. The CDR3 DNA follows: TGTGCCTGGAGTAGGGGTCGAGACGGTAGAAACACCATATATTTT.

This rearrangement joins TRBV2 to TRBJ1-1, with 7 bases lining up with TRBD1. Losses at the gene ends were 6 bases for V and 4 bases for J; bases not matched to a gene: 5. The CDR3 extends over 13 amino acids. CDR1 is SNHLY and CDR2 is FYNNEI in the germline V gene. The CDR3 loop is CASRRTGATEAFF. CDR3 sequence (DNA): TGTGCCAGCAGAAGAACAGGGGCCACTGAAGCTTTCTTT.

This sequence joins TRBV4-1 and TRBJ1-2; D not certain. CDR3 size: 14 residues. Looked up from germline, CDR1 is MGHRA and CDR2 is YSYEKL. V was cut by 1 base and J by 2 bases, with 8 bases left in between. The CDR3 nucleotides read TGCGCCAGCAGCCAAGGTCGGGTGAACTATGGCTACACCTTC. Translating gives CASSQGRVNYGYTF.

The sample holds a few counts of this clone. This sequence joins TRBV4-1 and TRBJ1-3; D not resolved. Germline lookup yields CDR1 MGHRA and CDR2 YSYEKL. CDR3 size: 17 residues. The V end lost 4 bases, the J end lost 0 bases, and 16 bases lay between the germline ends. In DNA form, the CDR3 reads TGCGCCAGCAGCCGCGTTAAACCGGCGGGCTCTGGAAACACCATATATTTT. Amino acid sequence: CASSRVKPAGSGNTIYF.